The rows below give T cell receptor beta chains drawn from one sample of a study of blood T cell repertoires in COVID-19. Data came from immunoSEQ multiplex PCR; TCRdb stores just in-frame clones and leaves some out. The table includes about 69,000 clones, about 85% detected once. The specimen sequenced was peripheral blood. The receptor source for this set is a man older than 75 with acute or convalescent COVID-19. CDR3s include the opening cysteine and the closing phenylalanine or tryptophan. D genes are given only for firm matches. The listing skips clone size in some rows; elsewhere it reads once, few, many or a size class.

NA,TRBD1,TRBV27,TRBJ2-2,CASRQTGQTTGELFF,TGTGCCAGCAGACAGACGGGACAGACCACCGGGGAGCTGTTTTTT
NA,NA,TRBV29-1,TRBJ1-2,CSVEGAGSNYGYTF,TGCAGCGTTGAAGGGGCAGGTTCTAACTATGGCTACACCTTC
NA,NA,TRBV24-1,TRBJ2-5,CATSDSLQETQYF,TGTGCCACCAGTGATTCTCTCCAAGAGACCCAGTACTTC
NA,NA,TRBV30,TRBJ1-3,CAWSLAGGGGNTIYF,TGTGCCTGGAGTTTAGCGGGGGGCGGTGGAAACACCATATATTTT
NA,TRBD1,TRBV19,TRBJ1-1,CASSIEDRRSTEAFF,TGTGCCAGTAGTATAGAGGACAGGAGGAGCACTGAAGCTTTCTTT
NA,TRBD2,TRBV9,TRBJ2-1,CASSVGGTSGVYNEQFF,TGTGCCAGCAGCGTAGGGGGGACTAGCGGGGTCTACAATGAGCAGTTCTTC
NA,NA,TRBV6-5,TRBJ1-4,CASSYANTGSKLFF,TGTGCCAGCAGTTACGCTAACACCGGGTCCAAGTTGTTTTTT
few,TRBD1,TRBV30,TRBJ1-5,CAWSQGTGIQPQHF,TGTGCCTGGAGTCAAGGGACAGGGATCCAGCCCCAGCATTTT
NA,NA,TRBV24-1,TRBJ2-7,CATSEGGKYEQYF,TGTGCCACCAGTGAAGGCGGGAAATACGAGCAGTACTTC
once,NA,TRBV6-6,TRBJ1-6,CASRSHSYNSPLHF,TGTGCCAGCAGGAGTCACTCCTATAATTCACCCCTCCACTTT
NA,TRBD1,TRBV3-1/TRBV3-2,TRBJ1-3,CASSQSDRGPGNTIYF,TGTGCCAGCAGCCAATCCGACAGGGGGCCTGGAAACACCATATATTTT
NA,NA,TRBV29-1,TRBJ1-1,CSVVGGATLNTEAFF,TGCAGCGTTGTTGGGGGGGCTACGCTGAACACTGAAGCTTTCTTT
NA,NA,TRBV14,TRBJ1-1,CASSPGFRTEAFF,TGTGCCAGCAGTCCAGGGTTTCGGACTGAAGCTTTCTTT
NA,TRBD1,TRBV5-1,TRBJ2-3,CASTRQGERADTQYF,TGCGCCAGCACTCGGCAGGGGGAAAGGGCAGATACGCAGTATTTT
NA,TRBD1,TRBV9,TRBJ2-2,CASSPRGDSNTGELFF,TGTGCCAGCAGCCCAAGAGGGGACAGTAACACCGGGGAGCTGTTTTTT
NA,NA,TRBV6-1,TRBJ2-3,CASSELGVNTDTQYF,TGTGCCAGCAGTGAACTCGGGGTTAACACAGATACGCAGTATTTT
NA,TRBD2,TRBV7-6,TRBJ2-7,CASSSGLAGWLSYEQYF,TGTGCCAGCAGCTCCGGACTAGCGGGATGGCTCTCCTACGAGCAGTACTTC
NA,TRBD1,TRBV18,TRBJ1-4,CASSPNPGQGNEKLFF,TGTGCCAGCTCACCAAATCCGGGACAGGGAAATGAAAAACTGTTTTTT
few,NA,TRBV27,TRBJ1-5,CASSLTKGGNQPQHF,TGTGCCAGCAGTTTGACTAAAGGAGGCAATCAGCCCCAGCATTTT
NA,TRBD2,TRBV15,TRBJ2-1,CATSRDNGGRYNEQFF,TGTGCCACCAGCAGAGATAACGGCGGGAGGTACAATGAGCAGTTCTTC
NA,TRBD2,TRBV4-3,TRBJ2-7,CASSPLAGGGEQYF,TGCGCCAGCAGCCCGCTAGCGGGAGGTGGCGAGCAGTACTTC
NA,TRBD2,TRBV7-6,TRBJ2-2,CASSSSSGRMAGELFF,TGTGCCAGCAGCTCGTCTAGCGGGAGGATGGCCGGGGAGCTGTTTTTT
NA,NA,TRBV28,TRBJ1-2,CASSWTVSNGYTF,TGTGCCAGCAGTTGGACAGTATCCAATGGCTACACCTTC
NA,NA,TRBV2,TRBJ1-4,CASSGGETNEKLFF,TGTGCCAGCAGTGGGGGGGAAACTAATGAAAAACTGTTTTTT